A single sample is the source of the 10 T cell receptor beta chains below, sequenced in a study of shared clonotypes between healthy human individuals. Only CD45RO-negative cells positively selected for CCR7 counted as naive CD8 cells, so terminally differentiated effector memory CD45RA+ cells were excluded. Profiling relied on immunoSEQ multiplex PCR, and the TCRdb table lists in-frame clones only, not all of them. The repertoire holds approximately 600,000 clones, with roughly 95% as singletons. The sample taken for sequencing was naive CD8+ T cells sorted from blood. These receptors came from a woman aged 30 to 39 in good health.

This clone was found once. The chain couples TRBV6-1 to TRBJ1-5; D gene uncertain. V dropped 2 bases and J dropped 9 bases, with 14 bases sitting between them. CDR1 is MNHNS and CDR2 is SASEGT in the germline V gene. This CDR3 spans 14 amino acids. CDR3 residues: CASSEFPGRRPQHF. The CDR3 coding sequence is TGTGCCAGCAGTGAATTTCCTGGGCGTCGGCCCCAGCATTTT.

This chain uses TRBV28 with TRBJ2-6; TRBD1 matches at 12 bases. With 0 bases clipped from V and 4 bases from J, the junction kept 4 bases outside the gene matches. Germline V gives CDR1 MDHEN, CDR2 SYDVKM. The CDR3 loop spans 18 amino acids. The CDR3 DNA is TGTGCCAGCAGTTTATGGGGACAGGGGGCCGAAGGGGCCAACGTCCTGACTTTC. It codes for CASSLWGQGAEGANVLTF.

CDR3 sequence: CASSELASGRWVAKNIQYF. For the CDR3, the DNA is TGTGCCAGCAGTGAATTGGCTAGCGGGAGGTGGGTAGCCAAAAACATTCAGTACTTC. The V and J genes are TRBV6-1 and TRBJ2-4, with TRBD2 matching over 11 bases. CDR1 is MNHNS, CDR2 SASEGT, per germline. The CDR3 sequence is 19 residues long. V gave up 2 bases and J gave up 0 bases; unmatched junction bases: 9.

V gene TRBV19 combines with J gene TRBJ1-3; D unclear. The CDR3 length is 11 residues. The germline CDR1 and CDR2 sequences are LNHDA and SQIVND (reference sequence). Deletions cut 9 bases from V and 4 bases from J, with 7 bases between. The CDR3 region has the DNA TGTGCCAGCTTAGCGGGAAACACCATATATTTT. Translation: CASLAGNTIYF. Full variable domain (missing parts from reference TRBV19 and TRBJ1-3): DGGITQSPKYLFRKEGQNVTLSCEQNLNHDAMYWYRQDPGQGLRLIYYSQIVNDFQKGDIAEGYSVSREKKESFPLTVTSAQKNPTAFYLCASLAGNTIYFGEGSWLTVV.

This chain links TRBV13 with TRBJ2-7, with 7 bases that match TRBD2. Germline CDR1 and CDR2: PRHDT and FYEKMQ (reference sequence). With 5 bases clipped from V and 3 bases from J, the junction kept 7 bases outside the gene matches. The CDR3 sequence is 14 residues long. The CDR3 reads CASSPSGASYEQYF. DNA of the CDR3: TGTGCCAGCAGCCCCAGCGGGGCCAGCTACGAGCAGTACTTC.

CDR3 amino acids: CASSRAGQVSYNEQFF. CDR3 DNA: TGTGCCAGCAGCCGAGCCGGACAGGTTTCCTACAATGAGCAGTTCTTC. The V and J genes are TRBV7-9 and TRBJ2-1; 7 bases line up with TRBD1. Germline V gene data show CDR1 as SEHNR and CDR2 as FQNEAQ (reference sequence). V shed 5 bases and J 1 base; nucleotides not matched to a gene: 8. This CDR3 has 16 amino acids.

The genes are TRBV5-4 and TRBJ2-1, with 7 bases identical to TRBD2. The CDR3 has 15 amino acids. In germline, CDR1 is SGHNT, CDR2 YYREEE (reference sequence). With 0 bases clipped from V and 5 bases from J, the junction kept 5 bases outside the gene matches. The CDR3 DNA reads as TGTGCCAGCAGCTTGGGACTAGCCAAAGACAATGAGCAGTTCTTC. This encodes CASSLGLAKDNEQFF. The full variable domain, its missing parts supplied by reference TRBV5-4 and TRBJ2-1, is ETGVTQSPTHLIKTRGQQVTLRCSSQSGHNTVSWYQQALGQGPQFIFQYYREEENGRGNFPPRFSGLQFPNYSSELNVNALELDDSALYLCASSLGLAKDNEQFFGPGTRLTVL.

CDR3 loop: CASSFVRQETQYF. CDR3 DNA: TGTGCCAGCAGTTTCGTGAGACAAGAGACCCAGTACTTC. This chain joins TRBV27 and TRBJ2-5, with D uncertain. The V end was cut by 3 bases, the J end by 2 bases, with 7 bases between. CDR1 is MNHEY, CDR2 SMNVEV, per germline (reference sequence). The CDR3 has 13 amino acids.

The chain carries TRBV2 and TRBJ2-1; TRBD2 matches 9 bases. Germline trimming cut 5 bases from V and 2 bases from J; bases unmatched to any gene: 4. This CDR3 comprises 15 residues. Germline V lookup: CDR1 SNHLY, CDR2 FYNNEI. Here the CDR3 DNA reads TGTGCCAGCAGTTTCGGGACTAGCACCTACAATGAGCAGTTCTTC. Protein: CASSFGTSTYNEQFF. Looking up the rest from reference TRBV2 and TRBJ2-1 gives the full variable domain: EPEVTQTPSHQVTQMGQEVILRCVPISNHLYFYWYRQILGQKVEFLVSFYNNEISEKSEIFDDQFSVERPDGSNFTLKIRSTKLEDSAMYFCASSFGTSTYNEQFFGPGTRLTVL.

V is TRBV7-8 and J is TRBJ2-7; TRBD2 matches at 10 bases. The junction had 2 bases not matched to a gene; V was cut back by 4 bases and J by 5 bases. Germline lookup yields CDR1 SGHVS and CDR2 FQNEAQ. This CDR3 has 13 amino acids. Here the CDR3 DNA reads TGTGCCAGCAGCTCTAGCGGGAGTGACGAGCAGTACTTC. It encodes CASSSSGSDEQYF.